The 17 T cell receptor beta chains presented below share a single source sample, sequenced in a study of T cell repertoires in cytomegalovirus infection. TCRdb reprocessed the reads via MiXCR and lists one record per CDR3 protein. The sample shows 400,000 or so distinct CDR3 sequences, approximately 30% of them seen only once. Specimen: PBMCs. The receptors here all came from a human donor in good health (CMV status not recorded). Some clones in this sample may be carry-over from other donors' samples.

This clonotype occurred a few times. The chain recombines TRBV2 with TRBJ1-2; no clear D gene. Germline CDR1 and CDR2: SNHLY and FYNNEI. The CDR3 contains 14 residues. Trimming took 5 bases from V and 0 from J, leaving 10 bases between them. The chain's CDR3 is CASSPDNTNYGYTF. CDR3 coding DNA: TGTGCCAGCAGTCCAGACAATACTAACTATGGCTACACCTTC.

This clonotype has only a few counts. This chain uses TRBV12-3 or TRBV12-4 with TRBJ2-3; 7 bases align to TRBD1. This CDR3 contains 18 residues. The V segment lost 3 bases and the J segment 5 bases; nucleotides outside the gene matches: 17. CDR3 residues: CASSFGPGQASPRDTQYF. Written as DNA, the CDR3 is TGTGCCAGCAGTTTTGGGCCAGGACAGGCCTCGCCCAGAGATACGCAGTATTTT.

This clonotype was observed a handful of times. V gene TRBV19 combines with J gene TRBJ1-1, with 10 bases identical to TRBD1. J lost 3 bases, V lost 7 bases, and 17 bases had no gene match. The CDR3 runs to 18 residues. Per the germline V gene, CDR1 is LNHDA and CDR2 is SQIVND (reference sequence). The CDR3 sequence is CASNALILTGTGDTEAFF. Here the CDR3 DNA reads TGTGCCAGTAATGCCCTTATACTTACCGGGACAGGGGACACTGAAGCTTTCTTT.

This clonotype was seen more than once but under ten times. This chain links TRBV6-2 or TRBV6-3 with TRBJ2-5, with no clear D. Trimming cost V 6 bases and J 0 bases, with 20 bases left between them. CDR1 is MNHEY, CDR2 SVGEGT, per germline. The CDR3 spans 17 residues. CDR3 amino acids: CASRTPPRIWYQETQYF. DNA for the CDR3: TGTGCCAGCAGGACCCCCCCTAGAATTTGGTACCAAGAGACCCAGTACTTC.

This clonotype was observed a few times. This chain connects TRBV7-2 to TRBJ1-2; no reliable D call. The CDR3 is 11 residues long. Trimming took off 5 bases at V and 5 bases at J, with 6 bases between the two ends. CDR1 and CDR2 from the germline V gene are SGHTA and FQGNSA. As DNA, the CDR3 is TGTGCCAGCAGCCCTTATTATGGCTACACCTTC. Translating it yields CASSPYYGYTF.

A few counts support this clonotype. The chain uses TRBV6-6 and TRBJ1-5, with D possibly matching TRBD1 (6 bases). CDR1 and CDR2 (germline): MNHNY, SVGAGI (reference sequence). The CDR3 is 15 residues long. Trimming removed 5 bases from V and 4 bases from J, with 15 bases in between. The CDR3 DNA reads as TGTGCCAGCAGTGATGACAGGTCCTTAAATCAGCCCCAGCATTTT. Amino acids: CASSDDRSLNQPQHF.

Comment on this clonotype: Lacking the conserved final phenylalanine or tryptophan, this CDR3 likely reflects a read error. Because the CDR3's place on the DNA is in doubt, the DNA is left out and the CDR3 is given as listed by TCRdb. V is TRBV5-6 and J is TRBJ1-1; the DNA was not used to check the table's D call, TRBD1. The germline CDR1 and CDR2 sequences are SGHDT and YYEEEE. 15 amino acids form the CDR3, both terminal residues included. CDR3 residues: CASSILGQGYTESFL.

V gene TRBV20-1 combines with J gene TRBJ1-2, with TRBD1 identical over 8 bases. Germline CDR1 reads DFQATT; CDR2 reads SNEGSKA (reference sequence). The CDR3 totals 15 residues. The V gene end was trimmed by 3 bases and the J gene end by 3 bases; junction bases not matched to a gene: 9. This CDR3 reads CSASDFTGGDYGYTF. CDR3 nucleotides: TGCAGTGCTAGCGACTTTACAGGGGGGGACTATGGCTACACCTTC.

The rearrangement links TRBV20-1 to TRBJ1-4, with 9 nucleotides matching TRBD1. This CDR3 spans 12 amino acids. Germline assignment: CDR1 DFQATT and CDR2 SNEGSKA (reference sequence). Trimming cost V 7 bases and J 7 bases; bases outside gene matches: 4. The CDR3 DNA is TGCAGTGTTGGACAGGGGTTTGAAAAACTGTTTTTT. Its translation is CSVGQGFEKLFF.

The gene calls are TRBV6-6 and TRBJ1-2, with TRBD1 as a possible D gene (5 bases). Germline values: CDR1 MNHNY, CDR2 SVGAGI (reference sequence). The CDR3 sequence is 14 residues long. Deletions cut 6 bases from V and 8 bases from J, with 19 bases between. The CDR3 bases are TGTGCCAGCAGGGGACGAGGGCAGGCTGGAGGCTACACCTTC. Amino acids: CASRGRGQAGGYTF.

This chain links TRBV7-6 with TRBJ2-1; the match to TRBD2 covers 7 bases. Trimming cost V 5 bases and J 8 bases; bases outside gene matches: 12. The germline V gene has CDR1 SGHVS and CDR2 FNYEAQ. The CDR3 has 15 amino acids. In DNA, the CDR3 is TGTGCCAGCAGCCCCGGACTAGGCGGGGGAGATGAGCAGTTCTTC. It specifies CASSPGLGGGDEQFF.

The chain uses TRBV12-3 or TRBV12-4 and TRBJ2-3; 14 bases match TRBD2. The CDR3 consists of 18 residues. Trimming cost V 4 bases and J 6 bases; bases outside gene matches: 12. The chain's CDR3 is CASSSRGTSGGLMDTQYF. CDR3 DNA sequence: TGTGCCAGCAGTTCCCGAGGGACTAGCGGGGGCCTTATGGATACGCAGTATTTT.

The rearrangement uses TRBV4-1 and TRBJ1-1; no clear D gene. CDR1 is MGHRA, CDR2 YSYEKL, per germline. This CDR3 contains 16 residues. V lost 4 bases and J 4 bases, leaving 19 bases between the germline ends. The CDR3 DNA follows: TGCGCCAGCAGCCCACCAGTGGGTGGTGTTGGCACTGAAGCTTTCTTT. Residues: CASSPPVGGVGTEAFF.

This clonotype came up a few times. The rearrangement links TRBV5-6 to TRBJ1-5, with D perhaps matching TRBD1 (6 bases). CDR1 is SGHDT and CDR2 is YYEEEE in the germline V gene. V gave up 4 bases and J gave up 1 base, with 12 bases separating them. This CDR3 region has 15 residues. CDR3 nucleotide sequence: TGTGCCAGCAGCAAAACAGGGACCAGCAATCAGCCCCAGCATTTT. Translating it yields CASSKTGTSNQPQHF.

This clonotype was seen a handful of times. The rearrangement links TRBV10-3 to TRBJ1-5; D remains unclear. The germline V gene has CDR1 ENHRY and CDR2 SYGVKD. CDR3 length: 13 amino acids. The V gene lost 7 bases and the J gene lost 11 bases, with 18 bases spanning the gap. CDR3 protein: CAIKAAPESAQHF. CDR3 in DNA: TGTGCCATCAAAGCAGCCCCAGAATCAGCCCAGCATTTT.

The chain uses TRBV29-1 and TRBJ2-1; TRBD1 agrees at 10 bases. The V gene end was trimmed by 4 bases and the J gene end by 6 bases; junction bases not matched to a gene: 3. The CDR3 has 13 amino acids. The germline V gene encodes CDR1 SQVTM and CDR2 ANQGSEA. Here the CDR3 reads CSVGQGAVNEQFF. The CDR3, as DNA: TGCAGCGTTGGACAGGGGGCGGTCAATGAGCAGTTCTTC.

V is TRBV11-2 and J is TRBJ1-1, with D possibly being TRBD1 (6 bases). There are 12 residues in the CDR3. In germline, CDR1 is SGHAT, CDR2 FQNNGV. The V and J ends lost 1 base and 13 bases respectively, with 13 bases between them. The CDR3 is CASSLVDSLGFF. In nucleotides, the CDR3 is TGTGCCAGCAGCTTAGTGGACAGCCTGGGTTTCTTT.